These 15 T cell receptor beta chains were all obtained from the same sample, sequenced in a study of cytomegalovirus exposure and HLA in healthy donors. Primers for the PCR totalled 60 Vbeta and 13 Jbeta. The data were produced by immunoSEQ multiplex PCR, yet TCRdb's version contains in-frame clones alone and is incomplete. The data show 90,000 to 150,000 clones, roughly 79% seen once. The source material was PBMCs. The receptors were sampled from a woman aged 40 to 50 in good health and CMV-seronegative.

The V call is TRBV6-1, the J call TRBJ2-7; the match to TRBD2 covers 15 bases. V was clipped by 5 bases and J by 7 bases; unmatched bases: 3. CDR3 size: 14 residues. Germline lookup yields CDR1 MNHNS and CDR2 SASEGT. The chain's CDR3 is CASSRTSGRDEQYF. The CDR3 DNA reads as TGTGCCAGCAGTCGGACTAGCGGGAGGGATGAGCAGTACTTC.

This chain uses TRBV6-6 with TRBJ2-2, with 7 positions matching TRBD2. The junction had 7 bases not matched to a gene; V was cut back by 4 bases and J by 2 bases. Germline CDR1 MNHNY, CDR2 SVGAGI (reference sequence). The CDR3 has 16 amino acids. The CDR3 DNA follows: TGTGCCAGCAGTTCAGCAAGCGGGGCTAACACCGGGGAGCTGTTTTTT. Its protein is CASSSASGANTGELFF.

This clone showed up just a few times. This chain uses TRBV2 with TRBJ2-7, with TRBD2 matching over 7 bases. Germline V gives CDR1 SNHLY, CDR2 FYNNEI. The CDR3 extends over 15 amino acids. After removal of 10 bases from V and 2 bases from J, the junction contained 14 bases not matched to a gene. The CDR3 reads CAIFPQGGVTYEQYF. CDR3 sequence (DNA): TGTGCCATCTTCCCCCAGGGAGGGGTCACCTACGAGCAGTACTTC.

The CDR3 sequence: CASSFAGGVYNEQFF. The CDR3 bases are TGTGCCAGCAGTTTTGCGGGAGGGGTCTACAATGAGCAGTTCTTC. This chain joins TRBV27 and TRBJ2-1, with 9 bases identical to TRBD2. J gave up 3 bases and V 3 bases, and 3 bases lay outside the gene matches. Germline CDR1 reads MNHEY; CDR2 reads SMNVEV (reference sequence). The CDR3 extends over 15 amino acids.

This rearrangement joins TRBV5-8 to TRBJ2-5; tentatively, D is TRBD1 (6 bases). V was shortened by 6 bases and J by 9 bases, with 21 bases between the two germline ends. Per germline, CDR1 SGHTS and CDR2 YDEGEE. The CDR3 has 14 amino acids. The CDR3 sequence is CASTPGDKRGAQYF. In DNA form, the CDR3 reads TGTGCCAGCACTCCAGGGGACAAGAGAGGGGCCCAGTACTTC. Full variable domain (missing parts from reference TRBV5-8 and TRBJ2-5): EAGVTQSPTHLIKTRGQQATLRCSPISGHTSVYWYQQALGLGLQFLLWYDEGEERNRGNFPPRFSGRQFPNYSSELNVNALELEDSALYLCASTPGDKRGAQYFGPGTRLLVL.

The V gene is TRBV27, the J gene TRBJ2-5; TRBD1 matches 7 bases. The V segment lost 5 bases and the J segment 1 base; nucleotides outside the gene matches: 10. Germline V gene lookup returns CDR1 MNHEY and CDR2 SMNVEV (reference sequence). This CDR3 is built from 16 residues. In nucleotides, the CDR3 is TGTGCCAGCAGTAACGGACAGGCGAAGACCCAAGAGACCCAGTACTTC. It codes for CASSNGQAKTQETQYF.

The chain combines TRBV1 with TRBJ2-7; TRBD2, the table's D call, lacks a check against the DNA. TRBV1 is labeled a pseudogene. CDR3 size: 20 residues. The CDR3 protein is CTSSRSTSGRDPDLWNEQYF. CDR3 sequence (DNA): TGCACCAGCAGCCGCTCGACTAGCGGGAGGGACCCAGACCTTTGGAACGAGCAGTACTTC.

This clone appeared once. The chain joins TRBV20-1 to TRBJ1-1; TRBD1 might be the D (6 bases). This CDR3 contains 10 residues. Germline values: CDR1 DFQATT, CDR2 SNEGSKA (reference sequence). The germline V and J ends were trimmed by 6 bases and 11 bases, with 13 bases remaining between them. CDR3 sequence reads: CSAATGSAFF. Written as DNA, the CDR3 is TGCAGTGCGGCAACAGGGAGCGCTTTCTTT.

This clone was counted once. The gene calls are TRBV27 and TRBJ1-6, with TRBD1 identical over 9 bases. The CDR3 covers 15 residues. Trimming cost V 8 bases and J 4 bases; bases outside gene matches: 6. Germline V lookup: CDR1 MNHEY, CDR2 SMNVEV (reference sequence). The CDR3 DNA reads as TGTGCCAGCCGGACAGGGGAGGCGTATAATTCACCCCTCCACTTT. It encodes CASRTGEAYNSPLHF.

The chain couples TRBV27 to TRBJ1-1; perhaps TRBD1 as D (5 bases). Germline values: CDR1 MNHEY, CDR2 SMNVEV (reference sequence). Deletions cut 4 bases from V and 5 bases from J, with 11 bases between. The CDR3 is 13 amino acids. The CDR3 DNA reads as TGTGCCAGCAGTTGGGGGGTAGGAACTGAAGCTTTCTTT. This translates into CASSWGVGTEAFF.

The rearrangement links TRBV2 to TRBJ2-2, with 10 nucleotides matching TRBD1. Germline-derived CDR1 and CDR2 are SNHLY and FYNNEI. J lost 6 bases, V lost 7 bases, and 5 bases had no gene match. The CDR3 has 14 amino acids. As DNA, the CDR3 is TGTGCCAGCACCGAGACAGGGGGCTCCGGGGAGCTGTTTTTT. Translated, it gives CASTETGGSGELFF.

The chain couples TRBV2 to TRBJ1-1, with 10 bases that match TRBD1. V was pared by 5 bases and J by 11 bases, with 8 bases of the junction left unmatched. CDR1 SNHLY and CDR2 FYNNEI come from the germline V gene. The CDR3 has 13 amino acids. This CDR3 is CASSRDRGLGAFF. The CDR3 DNA reads as TGTGCCAGCAGTCGCGACAGGGGGCTGGGTGCTTTCTTT.

The sample holds one count of this clone. The V and J genes are TRBV19 and TRBJ1-1; 12 bases agree with TRBD1. The CDR3 runs to 16 residues. J lost 3 bases, V lost 5 bases, and 7 bases had no gene match. Germline assignment: CDR1 LNHDA and CDR2 SQIVND (reference sequence). Written as DNA, the CDR3 is TGTGCCAGTAGTCTCTCGGGGACAGGGGGCTACACTGAAGCTTTCTTT. Translating gives CASSLSGTGGYTEAFF.

The genes are TRBV11-2 and TRBJ2-7, with D possibly TRBD2 on 5 matching bases. CDR1 is SGHAT and CDR2 is FQNNGV in the germline V gene. V lost 2 bases to trimming and J lost 2 bases, with 10 bases between them. The CDR3 has 14 residues. CDR3 region: CASSLIDGAYEQYF. The CDR3 DNA is TGTGCCAGCAGCTTAATCGACGGGGCCTACGAGCAGTACTTC.

This clone was seen just once. The rearrangement uses TRBV5-1 and TRBJ1-1; perhaps TRBD1 as D (6 bases). This CDR3 region has 13 residues. CDR1 SGHRS and CDR2 YFSETQ come from the germline V gene. Trimming left V 4 bases short and J 6 bases short, with 13 bases between. In nucleotides, the CDR3 is TGCGCCAGCAGCCTACAGGGAATCGCTGAAGCTTTCTTT. Its translation is CASSLQGIAEAFF.